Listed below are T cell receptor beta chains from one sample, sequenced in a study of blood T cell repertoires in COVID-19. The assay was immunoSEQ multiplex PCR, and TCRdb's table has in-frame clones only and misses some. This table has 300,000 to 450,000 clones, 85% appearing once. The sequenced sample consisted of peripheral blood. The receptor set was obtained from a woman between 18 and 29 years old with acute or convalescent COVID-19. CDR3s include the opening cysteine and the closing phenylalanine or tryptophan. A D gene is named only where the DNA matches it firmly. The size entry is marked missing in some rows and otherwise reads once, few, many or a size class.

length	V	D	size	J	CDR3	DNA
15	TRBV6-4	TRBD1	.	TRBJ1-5	CATNRGHYSNQPQHF	TGTGCCACCAACAGGGGCCATTATAGCAATCAGCCCCAGCATTTT
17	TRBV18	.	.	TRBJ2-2	CASSPTLEGSITGELFF	TGTGCCAGCTCACCAACACTAGAAGGGTCGATAACCGGGGAGCTGTTTTTT
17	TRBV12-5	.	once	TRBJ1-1	CASGLVMGAMMDTEAFF	TGTGCTAGTGGTTTGGTAATGGGGGCAATGATGGACACTGAAGCTTTCTTT
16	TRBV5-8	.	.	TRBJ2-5	CASSLSGRGYQETQYF	TGTGCCAGCAGCTTGTCGGGCAGGGGTTACCAAGAGACCCAGTACTTC
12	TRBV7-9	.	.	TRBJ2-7	CASSFAQGEEYF	TGTGCCAGCAGCTTTGCTCAGGGGGAGGAGTACTTC
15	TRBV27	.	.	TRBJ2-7	CASSFRWEANYEQYF	TGTGCCAGCAGTTTTAGGTGGGAGGCTAACTACGAGCAGTACTTC
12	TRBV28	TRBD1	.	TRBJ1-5	CASWDSNQPQHF	TGTGCCAGCTGGGACAGTAATCAGCCCCAGCATTTT
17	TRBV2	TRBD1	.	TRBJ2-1	CASSDPGQGLNYNEQFF	TGTGCCAGCAGTGATCCCGGACAGGGGTTAAATTACAATGAGCAGTTCTTC
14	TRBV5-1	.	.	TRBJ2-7	CASSLGGDGDEQYF	TGCGCCAGCAGCTTAGGGGGGGACGGTGATGAGCAGTACTTC
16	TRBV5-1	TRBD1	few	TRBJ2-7	CASSPGLGTAPRGQYF	TGCGCCAGCAGCCCCGGATTGGGGACAGCCCCACGGGGGCAGTACTTC
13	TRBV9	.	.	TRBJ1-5	CASSASGNQPQHF	TGTGCCAGCAGCGCTTCAGGTAATCAGCCCCAGCATTTT
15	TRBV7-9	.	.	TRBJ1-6	CASSLDGTNNSPLHF	TGTGCCAGCAGCTTAGACGGGACTAATAATTCACCCCTCCACTTT
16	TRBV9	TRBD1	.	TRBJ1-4	CASSGTPRGSNEKLFF	TGTGCCAGCAGCGGCACCCCCAGGGGGTCTAATGAAAAACTGTTTTTT
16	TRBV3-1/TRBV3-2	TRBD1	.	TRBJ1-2	CASSQGSGTGVWGYTF	TGTGCCAGCAGCCAGGGCAGTGGGACAGGGGTTTGGGGCTACACCTTC
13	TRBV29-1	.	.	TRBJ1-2	CSVETQGLYGYTF	TGCAGCGTTGAAACACAGGGCCTCTATGGCTACACCTTC
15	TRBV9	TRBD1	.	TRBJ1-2	CASSVSGTGGFGYTF	TGTGCCAGCAGCGTATCCGGGACAGGGGGCTTTGGCTACACCTTC
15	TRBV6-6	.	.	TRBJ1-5	CASSYKGEGNQPQHF	TGTGCCAGCAGTTACAAAGGAGAAGGCAATCAGCCCCAGCATTTT
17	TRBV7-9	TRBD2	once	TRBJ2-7	CASSPEGTSGSSYEQYF	TGTGCCAGCAGCCCCGAAGGGACTAGCGGTAGCTCCTACGAGCAGTACTTC
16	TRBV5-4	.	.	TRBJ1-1	CASSLGALIEYTEAFF	TGTGCCAGCAGCTTGGGGGCCCTCATTGAGTACACTGAAGCTTTCTTT
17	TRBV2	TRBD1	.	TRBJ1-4	CASSAPSTDRVGEKLFF	TGTGCCAGCAGTGCGCCCTCTACCGACAGGGTGGGCGAAAAACTGTTTTTT
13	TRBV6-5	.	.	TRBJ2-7	CASSRTTSYEQYF	TGTGCCAGCAGCCGCACAACGTCCTACGAGCAGTACTTC
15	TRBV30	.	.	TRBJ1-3	CAWDQTQGSGNTIYF	TGTGCCTGGGACCAAACTCAGGGCTCCGGAAACACCATATATTTT
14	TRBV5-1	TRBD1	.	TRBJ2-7	CASSLVGGFDEQYF	TGCGCCAGCAGCTTGGTAGGGGGCTTCGACGAGCAGTACTTC
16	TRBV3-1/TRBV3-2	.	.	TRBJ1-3	CASSQALGVSGNTIYF	TGTGCCAGCAGCCAAGCCCTCGGGGTCTCTGGAAACACCATATATTTT
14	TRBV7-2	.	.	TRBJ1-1	CASSFPNEGAEAFF	TGTGCCAGCAGCTTCCCAAACGAGGGGGCTGAAGCTTTCTTT
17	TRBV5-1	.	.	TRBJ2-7	CASSPGTPTTSSYEQYF	TGCGCCAGCAGCCCCGGGACTCCCACTACCTCCTCCTACGAGCAGTACTTC
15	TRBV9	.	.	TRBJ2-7	CASSLAGGPTYEQYF	TGTGCCAGCAGCCTGGCGGGCGGGCCCACCTACGAGCAGTACTTC
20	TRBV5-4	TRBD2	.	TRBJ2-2	CASSLSPGLAGAGGTGELFF	TGTGCCAGCAGCTTGAGCCCCGGTCTAGCGGGGGCCGGGGGCACCGGGGAGCTGTTTTTT
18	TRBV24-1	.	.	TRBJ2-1	CATSDRDLGGALRNEQFF	TGTGCCACCAGTGACCGAGACTTAGGGGGGGCCCTCAGGAATGAGCAGTTCTTC
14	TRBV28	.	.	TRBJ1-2	CASSLPPPSGGYTF	TGTGCCAGCAGTTTACCCCCCCCGTCGGGTGGCTACACCTTC
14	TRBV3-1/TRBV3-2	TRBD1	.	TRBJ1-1	CASSHGTGRTEAFF	TGTGCCAGCAGCCACGGGACAGGGCGAACTGAAGCTTTCTTT
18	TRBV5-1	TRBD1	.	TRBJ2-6	CASSTRDRTLAGANVLTF	TGCGCCAGCAGCACCCGGGACAGAACCCTCGCTGGGGCCAACGTCCTGACTTTC
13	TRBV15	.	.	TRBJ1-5	CATSRDLRQPQHF	TGTGCCACCAGCAGAGATCTCCGTCAGCCCCAGCATTTT
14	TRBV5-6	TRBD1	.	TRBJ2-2	CASRRTGRAGELFF	TGTGCCAGCAGGAGGACAGGCCGGGCCGGGGAGCTGTTTTTT
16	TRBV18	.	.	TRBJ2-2	CASSPNPGGSTGELFF	TGTGCCAGCTCACCAAACCCCGGGGGTAGTACCGGGGAGCTGTTTTTT
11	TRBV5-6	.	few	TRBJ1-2	CASTKQGTHTF	TGTGCCAGCACGAAACAGGGAACGCACACCTTC
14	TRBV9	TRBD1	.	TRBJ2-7	CASSAGQGGYEQYF	TGTGCCAGCAGCGCGGGACAGGGGGGTTACGAGCAGTACTTC
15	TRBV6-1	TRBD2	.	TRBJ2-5	CASSESAGGPETQYF	TGTGCCAGCAGTGAATCAGCGGGGGGGCCAGAGACCCAGTACTTC
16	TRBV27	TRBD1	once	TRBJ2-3	CASSWETGRETDTQYF	TGTGCCAGCAGTTGGGAGACAGGGCGAGAGACAGATACGCAGTATTTT
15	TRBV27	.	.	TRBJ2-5	CASSKPGEWGETQYF	TGTGCCAGCAGTAAACCAGGGGAATGGGGGGAGACCCAGTACTTC
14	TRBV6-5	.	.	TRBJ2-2	CAIKGGLNTGELFF	TGTGCCATAAAAGGGGGTTTGAACACCGGGGAGCTGTTTTTT
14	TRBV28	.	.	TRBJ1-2	CASSLTQGLQGYTF	TGTGCCAGCAGTCTCACTCAGGGCCTCCAAGGCTACACCTTC
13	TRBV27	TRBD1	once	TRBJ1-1	CASSRTGRTEAFF	TGTGCCAGCAGCCGGACAGGGCGAACTGAAGCTTTCTTT
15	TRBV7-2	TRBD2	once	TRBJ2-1	CASSFSGSFYNEQFF	TGTGCCAGCAGCTTTAGCGGGAGTTTTTACAATGAGCAGTTCTTC
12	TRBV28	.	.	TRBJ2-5	CASSRRKETQYF	TGTGCCAGCAGTCGGAGGAAAGAGACCCAGTACTTC
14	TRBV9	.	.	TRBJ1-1	CASSTSDSSTEAFF	TGTGCCAGCAGCACAAGCGACAGCAGCACTGAAGCTTTCTTT
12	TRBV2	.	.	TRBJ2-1	CASRREYNEQFF	TGTGCCAGCAGGAGGGAGTACAATGAGCAGTTCTTC
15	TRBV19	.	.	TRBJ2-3	CASSIPGLPTDTQYF	TGTGCCAGTAGTATCCCGGGACTCCCCACAGATACGCAGTATTTT
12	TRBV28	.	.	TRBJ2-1	CASSLPSRQQFF	TGTGCCAGCAGTTTGCCTAGCCGGCAGCAGTTCTTC
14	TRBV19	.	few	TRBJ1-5	CASSDRQAGQPQHF	TGTGCCAGTAGTGATCGACAAGCTGGGCAGCCCCAGCATTTT
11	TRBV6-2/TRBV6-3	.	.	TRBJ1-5	CASSSGQPQHF	TGTGCCAGCAGTTCGGGTCAGCCCCAGCATTTT
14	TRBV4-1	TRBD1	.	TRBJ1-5	CASSLDRVRQPQHF	TGCGCCAGCAGCCTTGACAGGGTTCGTCAGCCCCAGCATTTT
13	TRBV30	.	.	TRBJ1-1	CAWSSQGRGEAFF	TGTGCCTGGAGTTCCCAGGGGAGAGGTGAAGCTTTCTTT
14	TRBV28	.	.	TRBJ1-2	CASSLYRDAYGYTF	TGTGCCAGCAGTTTATACAGGGATGCCTATGGCTACACCTTC
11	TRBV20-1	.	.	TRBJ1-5	CSVKGGQPQHF	TGCAGTGTCAAAGGGGGTCAGCCCCAGCATTTT